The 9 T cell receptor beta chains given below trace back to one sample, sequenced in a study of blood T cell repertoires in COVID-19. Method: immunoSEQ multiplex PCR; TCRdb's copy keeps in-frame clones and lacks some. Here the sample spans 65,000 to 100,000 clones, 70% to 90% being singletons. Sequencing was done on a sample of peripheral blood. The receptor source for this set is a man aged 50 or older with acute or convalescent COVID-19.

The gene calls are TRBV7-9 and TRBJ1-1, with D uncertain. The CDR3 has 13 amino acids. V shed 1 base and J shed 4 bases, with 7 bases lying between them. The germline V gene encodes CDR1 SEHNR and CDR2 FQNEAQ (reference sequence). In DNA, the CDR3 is TGTGCCAGCAGCTTAGACGGACTCACTGAAGCTTTCTTT. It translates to CASSLDGLTEAFF.

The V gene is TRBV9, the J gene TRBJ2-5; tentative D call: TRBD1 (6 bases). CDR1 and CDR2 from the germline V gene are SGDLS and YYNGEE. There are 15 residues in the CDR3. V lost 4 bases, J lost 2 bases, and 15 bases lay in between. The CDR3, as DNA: TGTGCCAGCAGCAGGTCTCCGGACAGTCAAGAGACCCAGTACTTC. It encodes CASSRSPDSQETQYF.

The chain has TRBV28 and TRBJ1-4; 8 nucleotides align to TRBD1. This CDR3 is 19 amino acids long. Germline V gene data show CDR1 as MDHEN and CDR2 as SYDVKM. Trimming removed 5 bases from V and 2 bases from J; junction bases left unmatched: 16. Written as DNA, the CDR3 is TGTGCCAGCAGTCTCCAGGGGGCGCAAGTGGGTGGTACTAATGAAAAACTGTTTTTT. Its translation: CASSLQGAQVGGTNEKLFF.

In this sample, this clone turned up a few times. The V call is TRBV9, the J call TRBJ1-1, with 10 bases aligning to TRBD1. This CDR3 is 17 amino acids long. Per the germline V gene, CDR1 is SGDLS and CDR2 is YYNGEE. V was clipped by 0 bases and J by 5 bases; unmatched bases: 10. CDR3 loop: CASSVGPGQGVRTEAFF. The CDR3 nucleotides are TGTGCCAGCAGCGTAGGACCCGGACAGGGGGTAAGGACTGAAGCTTTCTTT.

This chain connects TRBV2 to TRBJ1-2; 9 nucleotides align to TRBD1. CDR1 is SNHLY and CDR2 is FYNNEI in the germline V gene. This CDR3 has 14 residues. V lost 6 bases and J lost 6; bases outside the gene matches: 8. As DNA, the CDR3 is TGTGCCAGCAGCTTACAGGGGGCGGAGAATGGCTACACCTTC. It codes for CASSLQGAENGYTF.

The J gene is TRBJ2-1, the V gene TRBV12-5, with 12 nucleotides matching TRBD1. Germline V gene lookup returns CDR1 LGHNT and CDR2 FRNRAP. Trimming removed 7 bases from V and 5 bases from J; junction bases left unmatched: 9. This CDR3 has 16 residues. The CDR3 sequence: CASVSGTGGLNNEQFF. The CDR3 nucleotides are TGTGCTAGTGTCTCCGGGACAGGGGGCTTGAACAATGAGCAGTTCTTC.

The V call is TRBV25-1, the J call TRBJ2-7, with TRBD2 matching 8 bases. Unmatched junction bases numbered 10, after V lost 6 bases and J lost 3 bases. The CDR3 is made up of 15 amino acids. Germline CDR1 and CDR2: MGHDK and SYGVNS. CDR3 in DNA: TGTGCCAGCAGCGGTCGAGCGGGGGCAGTCTACGAGCAGTACGTC. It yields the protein CASSGRAGAVYEQYV.

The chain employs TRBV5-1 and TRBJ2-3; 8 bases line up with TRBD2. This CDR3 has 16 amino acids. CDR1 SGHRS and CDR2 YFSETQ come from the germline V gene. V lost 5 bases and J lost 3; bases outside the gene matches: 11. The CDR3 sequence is CASSPPVAGTTDTQYF. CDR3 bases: TGCGCCAGCAGTCCGCCTGTAGCGGGGACTACAGATACGCAGTATTTT. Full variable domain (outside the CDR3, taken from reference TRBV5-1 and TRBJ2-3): KAGVTQTPRYLIKTRGQQVTLSCSPISGHRSVSWYQQTPGQGLQFLFEYFSETQRNKGNFPGRFSGRQFSNSRSEMNVSTLELGDSALYLCASSPPVAGTTDTQYFGPGTRLTVL.

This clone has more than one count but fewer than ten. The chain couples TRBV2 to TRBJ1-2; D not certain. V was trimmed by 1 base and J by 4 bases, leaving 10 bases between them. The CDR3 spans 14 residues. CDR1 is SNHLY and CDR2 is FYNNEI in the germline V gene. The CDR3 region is CASSEVAQSYGYTF. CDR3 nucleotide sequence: TGTGCCAGCAGTGAAGTAGCGCAATCCTATGGCTACACCTTC.